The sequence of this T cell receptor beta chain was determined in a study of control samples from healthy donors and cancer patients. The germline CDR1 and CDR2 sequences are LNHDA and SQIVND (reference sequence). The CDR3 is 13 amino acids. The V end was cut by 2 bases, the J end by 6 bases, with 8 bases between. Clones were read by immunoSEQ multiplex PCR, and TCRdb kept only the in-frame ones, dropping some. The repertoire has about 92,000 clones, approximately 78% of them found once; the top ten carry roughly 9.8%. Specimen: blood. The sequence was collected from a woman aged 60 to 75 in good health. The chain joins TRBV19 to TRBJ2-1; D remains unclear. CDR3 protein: CASSIMWGNEQFF. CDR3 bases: TGTGCCAGTAGTATAATGTGGGGCAATGAGCAGTTCTTC.